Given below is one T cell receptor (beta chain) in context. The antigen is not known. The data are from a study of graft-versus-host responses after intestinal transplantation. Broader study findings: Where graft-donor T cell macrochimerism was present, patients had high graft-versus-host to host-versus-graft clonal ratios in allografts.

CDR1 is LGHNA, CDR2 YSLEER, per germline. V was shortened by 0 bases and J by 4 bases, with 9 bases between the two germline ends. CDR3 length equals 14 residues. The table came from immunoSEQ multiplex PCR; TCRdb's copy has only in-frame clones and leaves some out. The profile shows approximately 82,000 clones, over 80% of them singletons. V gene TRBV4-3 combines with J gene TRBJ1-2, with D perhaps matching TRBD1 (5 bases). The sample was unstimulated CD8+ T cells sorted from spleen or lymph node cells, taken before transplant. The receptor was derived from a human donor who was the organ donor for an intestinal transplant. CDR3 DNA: TGCGCCAGCAGCCAAGACAGGGCCGGCTATGGCTACACCTTC. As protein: CASSQDRAGYGYTF.